These 13 T cell receptor beta chains were all obtained from the same sample, sequenced in a study of blood T cell repertoires in COVID-19. This table comes from immunoSEQ multiplex PCR, and its TCRdb copy is limited to in-frame clones, with some not included. The table records more than 200,000 clones, approximately 86% of them present only once. The sequencing input was peripheral blood. The receptors come from a man aged 30-40 years with active or convalescent COVID-19.

The V gene is TRBV19, the J gene TRBJ1-5; 10 bases fit TRBD1. Germline lookup yields CDR1 LNHDA and CDR2 SQIVND (reference sequence). J was trimmed by 2 bases and V by 3 bases; bases with no gene match: 7. The length of the CDR3 is 17 residues. CDR3 sequence: CASSIRDRGGGNQPQHF. CDR3 in DNA: TGTGCCAGTAGTATCAGGGACAGGGGCGGTGGCAATCAGCCCCAGCATTTT.

The chain is built from TRBV5-1 and TRBJ1-6; D ambiguous. Trimming left V 4 bases short and J 5 bases short, with 7 bases between. CDR3 length: 13 residues. Germline assignment: CDR1 SGHRS and CDR2 YFSETQ. The CDR3 DNA sequence: TGCGCCAGCAGCCAGGCCCATAATTCACCCCTCCACTTT. Its protein is CASSQAHNSPLHF.

V is TRBV2 and J is TRBJ2-1; 7 nucleotides match TRBD2. With V trimmed by 2 bases and J by 0 bases, 16 bases remained unmatched. The V gene's germline CDR1 is SNHLY and CDR2 FYNNEI. This CDR3 has 20 residues. CDR3 in amino acids: CASSEMGLVAGEHSYNEQFF. The DNA of the CDR3 is TGTGCCAGCAGTGAAATGGGGCTGGTTGCGGGGGAACACTCCTACAATGAGCAGTTCTTC.

This rearrangement joins TRBV5-1 to TRBJ1-3; D is unresolved. The V end was cut by 0 bases, the J end by 2 bases, with 6 bases between. The CDR3 contains 14 residues. Germline loops: CDR1 SGHRS, CDR2 YFSETQ. CDR3 bases: TGCGCCAGCAGCTTGGATTCGGCTGGAAACACCATATATTTT. It specifies CASSLDSAGNTIYF.

This rearrangement joins TRBV7-9 to TRBJ1-2; 9 nucleotides agree with TRBD1. CDR1 is SEHNR, CDR2 FQNEAQ, per germline (reference sequence). The junction had 5 bases not matched to a gene; V was cut back by 1 base and J by 8 bases. The CDR3 runs 14 residues. The CDR3 loop is CASSLGGQGSGYTF. For the CDR3, the DNA is TGTGCCAGCAGCTTAGGAGGACAGGGGAGCGGCTACACCTTC. The full variable domain, in which reference TRBV7-9 and TRBJ1-2 provide the parts outside the CDR3, is DTGVSQNPRHKITKRGQNVTFRCDPISEHNRLYWYRQTLGQGPEFLTYFQNEAQLEKSRLLSDRFSAERPKGSFSTLEIQRTEQGDSAMYLCASSLGGQGSGYTFGSGTRLTVV.

The chain couples TRBV12-3 or TRBV12-4 to TRBJ1-1; D not certain. The CDR3 consists of 10 residues. Trimming stripped 7 bases from V and 6 bases from J, with 6 bases between. The CDR3 region has the DNA TGTGCCAGCACCGGGGCTGAAGCTTTCTTT. This sequence encodes CASTGAEAFF.

The CDR3 sequence is CAGGLQNTGELFF. The CDR3 region has the DNA TGTGCCGGTGGACTACAGAACACCGGGGAGCTGTTTTTT. This sequence joins TRBV30 and TRBJ2-2; weak D call: TRBD2 (6 bases). The CDR3 runs 13 residues. The germline V gene encodes CDR1 GTSNPN and CDR2 SVGIG (reference sequence). Trimming shortened V by 8 bases and J by 1 base, and 11 bases separated the two germline ends.

The chain uses TRBV6-5 and TRBJ2-3; weak D call: TRBD2 (5 bases). The CDR3 contains 16 residues. Deletions cut 0 bases from V and 1 base from J, with 11 bases between. Germline V gives CDR1 MNHEY, CDR2 SVGAGI. The CDR3 sequence is CASSYSAGRGTDTQYF. The DNA of the CDR3 is TGTGCCAGCAGTTACTCGGCCGGGCGGGGCACAGATACGCAGTATTTT.

The V gene is TRBV19, the J gene TRBJ2-3; D uncertain. The CDR3 runs to 11 residues. CDR1 and CDR2 from the germline V gene are LNHDA and SQIVND (reference sequence). The V and J ends lost 1 base and 6 bases respectively, with 2 bases between them. The CDR3: CASSIADTQYF. CDR3 nucleotide sequence: TGTGCCAGTAGTATAGCGGATACGCAGTATTTT.

The rearrangement joins TRBV5-4 to TRBJ1-3, with a weak D call TRBD1 (5 bases). V was trimmed by 0 bases and J by 4 bases, leaving 11 bases between them. The CDR3 is 15 amino acids. Per germline, CDR1 SGHNT and CDR2 YYREEE (reference sequence). The DNA of the CDR3 is TGTGCCAGCAGCTTGGGGCCAGGGTCAGGAAACACCATATATTTT. Its translation: CASSLGPGSGNTIYF.

J is TRBJ2-2 and V is TRBV5-5; 9 nucleotides agree with TRBD2. The CDR3 consists of 16 residues. J was trimmed by 5 bases and V by 1 base; bases with no gene match: 6. Germline V gives CDR1 SGHKS, CDR2 YYEKEE (reference sequence). As DNA, the CDR3 is TGTGCCAGCAGCTTGTTGGCTAGCGGGGCTACCGGGGAGCTGTTTTTT. Its protein is CASSLLASGATGELFF.

The rearrangement joins TRBV6-1 to TRBJ1-3; weak D call: TRBD1 (6 bases). The CDR3 has 15 amino acids. V gave up 2 bases and J gave up 2 bases, with 10 bases separating them. Germline loops: CDR1 MNHNS, CDR2 SASEGT. This CDR3 is CASSEWRGPGNTIYF. CDR3 nucleotides: TGTGCCAGCAGTGAATGGCGGGGGCCTGGAAACACCATATATTTT.

The genes are TRBV19 and TRBJ1-2; D gene ambiguous. The CDR3 runs to 15 residues. The V gene lost 0 bases and the J gene lost 1 base, with 9 bases spanning the gap. Germline CDR1 LNHDA, CDR2 SQIVND (reference sequence). The CDR3 bases are TGTGCCAGTAGTATAGATCGTTTCTTTAACTATGGCTACACCTTC. Translating gives CASSIDRFFNYGYTF.